This T cell receptor (beta chain) comes out of a study of metastatic and nonmetastatic thyroid tumors. Study-wide context: Comparative analysis of repertoires was undertaken across blood and tumor or nodule tissue obtained from malignant and benign thyroid patients. Study conclusions and caveats: It was reported that TCR beta diversity was significantly higher in malignant thyroid tumors than benign nodules, in blood and tumor.

All patients were treatment-naive before thyroid surgery. Per the original data handling: Across clinicopathological groups, CDR3 differences served as the basis for building a distant-metastasis classifier for papillary thyroid cancer. TCRdb re-called clones from the PCR reads using MiXCR. The V and J calls, along with clone size, are taken from TCRdb and not from the paper's own processing. The sample carries tens of thousands of clones, 4% to 5% recorded once. In its sample, this clone was seen a few times. The antigen is undetermined. Germline values: CDR1 MGHRA, CDR2 YSYEKL. Trimming took 0 bases from V and 1 from J; bases not matched to a gene: 22. The CDR3 is 22 residues long.

Material for sequencing was blood. The sequence derives from a female donor with papillary thyroid cancer or a benign thyroid nodule (not recorded which). Some clones in this sample may be carry-over from other donors' samples. V is TRBV4-1 and J is TRBJ1-1; TRBD1 agrees at 8 bases. The CDR3 here is CASSQDLGAMFGAGTGNTEAFF. CDR3 DNA: TGCGCCAGCAGCCAAGATTTAGGGGCAATGTTCGGGGCCGGGACAGGGAACACTGAAGCTTTCTTT.